Listed below are T cell receptor beta chains from one sample, sequenced in a study of cytomegalovirus exposure and HLA in healthy donors. Profiling relied on immunoSEQ multiplex PCR, and the TCRdb table lists in-frame clones only, not all of them. The sample carries fewer than 200,000 clones, less than 85% recorded once. The sample comprised PBMCs. The receptors come from a boy aged 5-17 years in good health and CMV-seronegative. CDR3s include the opening cysteine and the closing phenylalanine or tryptophan. The D gene is left open where the match is weak. For some rows the clone size is stated as once, few or many, or as a class when expanded; others skip it.

D: .; size: .; V: TRBV9; J: TRBJ1-2; CDR3: CASSAYTGYGYTF; DNA: TGTGCCAGCAGCGCTTATACAGGTTATGGCTACACCTTC
D: TRBD1; size: .; V: TRBV6-5; J: TRBJ1-3; CDR3: CASRIQGVSGNTIYF; DNA: TGTGCCAGCAGAATACAGGGGGTTTCTGGAAACACCATATATTTT
D: TRBD1; size: .; V: TRBV9; J: TRBJ1-2; CDR3: CASSVSSSGDSYGYTF; DNA: TGTGCCAGCAGCGTCTCCTCGAGTGGGGACAGCTATGGCTACACCTTC
D: TRBD1; size: .; V: TRBV30; J: TRBJ2-7; CDR3: CAWSALDRGFNEQYF; DNA: TGTGCCTGGAGTGCCCTGGACAGGGGGTTTAACGAGCAGTACTTC
D: TRBD2; size: .; V: TRBV4-3; J: TRBJ2-5; CDR3: CASSQESSSGRADPETQYF; DNA: TGCGCCAGCAGCCAAGAATCGTCTAGCGGGAGGGCCGACCCAGAGACCCAGTACTTC
D: TRBD1; size: .; V: TRBV7-2; J: TRBJ2-5; CDR3: CASSSDRDRGSETQYF; DNA: TGTGCCAGCAGCTCCGATCGGGACAGGGGATCGGAGACCCAGTACTTC
D: TRBD1; size: .; V: TRBV6-5; J: TRBJ1-5; CDR3: CASRGGQGARQPQHF; DNA: TGTGCCAGCAGGGGAGGACAGGGGGCAAGGCAGCCCCAGCATTTT
D: .; size: .; V: TRBV7-8; J: TRBJ1-2; CDR3: CASSYPSSGNYGYTF; DNA: TGTGCCAGCAGCTATCCCAGCAGCGGGAACTATGGCTACACCTTC
D: .; size: few; V: TRBV5-4; J: TRBJ1-5; CDR3: CASSSGSNQPQHF; DNA: TGTGCCAGCAGCTCGGGTAGCAATCAGCCCCAGCATTTT
D: TRBD2; size: .; V: TRBV2; J: TRBJ2-3; CDR3: CASSVRSGLAGSTDTQYF; DNA: TGTGCCAGCAGTGTAAGGTCAGGGCTAGCGGGGAGCACAGATACGCAGTATTTT
D: .; size: .; V: TRBV25-1; J: TRBJ1-5; CDR3: CASSGRSNQPQHF; DNA: TGTGCCAGCAGTGGCCGGAGCAATCAGCCCCAGCATTTT
D: .; size: .; V: TRBV6-5; J: TRBJ2-5; CDR3: CASSYETAQETQYF; DNA: TGTGCCAGCAGTTACGAAACAGCCCAAGAGACCCAGTACTTC
D: .; size: .; V: TRBV9; J: TRBJ1-2; CDR3: CASSPRGGHGYTF; DNA: TGTGCCAGCAGCCCGAGGGGGGGCCACGGCTACACCTTC
D: .; size: .; V: TRBV5-1; J: TRBJ1-2; CDR3: CASSPFRQYNYGYTF; DNA: TGCGCCAGCAGCCCCTTCAGGCAGTATAACTATGGCTACACCTTC
D: TRBD1; size: .; V: TRBV19; J: TRBJ1-2; CDR3: CASSTDRGFGYTF; DNA: TGTGCCAGTAGCACAGACAGGGGATTTGGCTACACCTTC
D: TRBD1; size: .; V: TRBV7-9; J: TRBJ1-1; CDR3: CASSRDSSRLENTEAFF; DNA: TGTGCCAGCAGCAGGGACAGCTCCCGTCTCGAGAACACTGAAGCTTTCTTT
D: .; size: .; V: TRBV5-1; J: TRBJ1-2; CDR3: CASSLDDSLYGYTF; DNA: TGCGCCAGCAGCTTGGACGACAGCCTCTATGGCTACACCTTC
D: TRBD2; size: .; V: TRBV9; J: TRBJ2-1; CDR3: CASSVLAELSGEQFF; DNA: TGTGCCAGCAGCGTACTAGCGGAGTTATCCGGTGAGCAGTTCTTC
D: .; size: .; V: TRBV10-3; J: TRBJ1-6; CDR3: CAISETGISPLHF; DNA: TGTGCCATCAGTGAAACAGGGATATCACCCCTCCACTTT